The entry below gives a single TCR beta chain sequence along with its context. Its antigen remains unidentified. The table came from immunoSEQ multiplex PCR; TCRdb's copy has only in-frame clones and leaves some out. The sample holds more than 1.2 million clones; approximately 98.5% are singletons and the top ten take 0.36%. The source of the sample is a study of shared clonotypes between healthy human individuals. Study-wide findings and caveats: With a few donors compared, about 5% of naive CD4 clonotypes were shared. Specimens sampled were limited to blood, with tissue repertoires likely differing.

Trimming cost V 1 base and J 1 base; bases outside gene matches: 2. CDR1 and CDR2 from the germline V gene are SGHTS and YDEGEE. This CDR3 is 15 amino acids long. This TCR was recovered from a man aged 25 to 45 in good health. The specimen sequenced was naive CD4+ T cells sorted from blood. The subset denotes: CD45RA+ positively selected. The rearrangement uses TRBV5-8 and TRBJ1-5; 7 positions match TRBD1. The CDR3 loop reads CASSLQGGSNQPQHF. CDR3 coding DNA: TGTGCCAGCAGCTTGCAGGGGGGGAGCAATCAGCCCCAGCATTTT.